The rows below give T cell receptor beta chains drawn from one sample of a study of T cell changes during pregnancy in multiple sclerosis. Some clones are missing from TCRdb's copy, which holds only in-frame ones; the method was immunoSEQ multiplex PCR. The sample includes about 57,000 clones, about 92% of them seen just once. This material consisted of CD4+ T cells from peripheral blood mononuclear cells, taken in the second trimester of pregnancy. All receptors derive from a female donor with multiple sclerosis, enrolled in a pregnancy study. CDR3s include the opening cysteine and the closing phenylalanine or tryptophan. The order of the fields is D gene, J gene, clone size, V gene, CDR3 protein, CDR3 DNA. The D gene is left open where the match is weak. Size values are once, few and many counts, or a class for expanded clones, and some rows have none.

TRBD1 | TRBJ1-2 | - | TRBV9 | CASSPPLGDRVRHGYTF | TGTGCCAGCAGCCCACCTCTGGGGGACAGGGTCCGACATGGCTACACCTTC
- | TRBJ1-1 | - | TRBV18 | CASSPSGGLMNTEAFF | TGTGCCAGCTCACCGAGCGGGGGGCTCATGAACACTGAAGCTTTCTTT
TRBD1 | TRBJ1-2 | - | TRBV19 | CASSPQWTGGIYGYTF | TGTGCCAGTAGTCCACAGTGGACAGGGGGCATCTATGGCTACACCTTC
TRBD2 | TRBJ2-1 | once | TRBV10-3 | CAISLGLASDEQFF | TGTGCCATCAGCCTGGGACTAGCTTCGGATGAGCAGTTCTTC
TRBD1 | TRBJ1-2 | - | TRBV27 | CASSGSRGPNYGYTF | TGTGCCAGCAGCGGATCCAGGGGGCCTAACTATGGCTACACCTTC
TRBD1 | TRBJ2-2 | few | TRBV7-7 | CASSRTGIGELFF | TGTGCCAGCAGCCGGACAGGGATCGGGGAGCTGTTTTTT
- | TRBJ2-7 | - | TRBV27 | CASSPPQGSEQYF | TGTGCCAGCAGTCCTCCCCAGGGGAGCGAGCAGTACTTC
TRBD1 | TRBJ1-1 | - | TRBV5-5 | CASSLSTGVKTEAFF | TGTGCCAGCAGCTTGTCCACAGGGGTAAAAACTGAAGCTTTCTTT
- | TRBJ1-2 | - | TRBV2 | CASTPGGGNYGYTF | TGTGCCAGCACCCCCGGGGGGGGCAACTATGGCTACACCTTC
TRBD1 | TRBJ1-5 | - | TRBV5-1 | CASSTGQGNQPQHF | TGCGCCAGCAGCACGGGACAGGGAAATCAGCCCCAGCATTTT
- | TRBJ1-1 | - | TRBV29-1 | CSSSRGGNTEAFF | TGCAGCTCCTCCCGGGGGGGGAACACTGAAGCTTTCTTT
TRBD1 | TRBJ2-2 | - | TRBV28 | CASSPGTGNTGELFF | TGTGCCAGCAGTCCCGGGACAGGGAACACCGGGGAGCTGTTTTTT
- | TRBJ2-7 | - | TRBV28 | CASSFRKDWDYEQYF | TGTGCCAGCAGTTTTAGAAAGGACTGGGACTACGAGCAGTACTTC
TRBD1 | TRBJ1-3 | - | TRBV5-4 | CASSVDRAGNTIYF | TGTGCCAGCAGTGTGGACAGGGCCGGAAACACCATATATTTT
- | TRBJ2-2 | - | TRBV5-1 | CASSLLARNTGELFF | TGCGCCAGCAGCTTGTTAGCGCGAAACACCGGGGAGCTGTTTTTT
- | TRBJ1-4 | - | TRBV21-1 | CASSTSGQVNNEKLFF | TGTGCCAGCAGCACCTCCGGACAGGTGAATAATGAAAAACTGTTTTTT
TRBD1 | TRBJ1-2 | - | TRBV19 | CASSSPAGTGGGYTF | TGTGCCAGTAGTTCTCCCGCCGGGACAGGGGGTGGCTACACCTTC
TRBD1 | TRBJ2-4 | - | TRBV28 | CASSPGTGLGNIQYF | TGTGCCAGCAGCCCCGGGACAGGGTTAGGAAACATTCAGTACTTC
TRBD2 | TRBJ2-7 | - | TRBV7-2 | CASSLAGSGRAYEQYF | TGTGCCAGCAGCTTAGCGGGTAGCGGGAGGGCTTACGAGCAGTACTTC
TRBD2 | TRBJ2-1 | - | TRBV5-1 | CASSLSGSSYNEQFF | TGCGCCAGCAGCTTGAGCGGGAGCTCCTACAATGAGCAGTTCTTC
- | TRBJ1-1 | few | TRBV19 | CASSIAGSKTEAFF | TGTGCCAGTAGTATAGCGGGGAGTAAGACTGAAGCTTTCTTT
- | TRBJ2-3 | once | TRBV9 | CASSVALAGTFTDTQYF | TGTGCCAGCAGCGTAGCTCTGGCCGGGACATTCACAGATACGCAGTATTTT
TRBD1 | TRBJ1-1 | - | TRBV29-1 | CSAKQGPNTEAFF | TGCAGCGCTAAACAGGGGCCAAACACTGAAGCTTTCTTT
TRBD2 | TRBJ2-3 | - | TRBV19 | CASSISRAGTSSPDTQYF | TGTGCCAGTAGTATTTCCCGGGCCGGGACTAGTTCACCCGATACGCAGTATTTT
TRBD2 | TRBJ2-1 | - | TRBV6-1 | CASRLAGALEQFF | TGTGCCAGTCGACTAGCGGGAGCGTTGGAGCAGTTCTTC
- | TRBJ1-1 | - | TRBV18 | CASSLSGEGSTEAFF | TGTGCCAGCTCACTTTCTGGAGAGGGTAGCACTGAAGCTTTCTTT
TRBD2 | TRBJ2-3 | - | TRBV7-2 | CASSLALGGGTHRLSTDTQYF | TGTGCCAGCAGCTTAGCGCTCGGGGGGGGCACACACCGCTTATCAACAGATACGCAGTATTTT
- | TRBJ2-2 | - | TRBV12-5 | CASGLDRANTGELFF | TGTGCTAGTGGTTTGGACAGGGCGAACACCGGGGAGCTGTTTTTT
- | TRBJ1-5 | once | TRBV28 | CASSFIGRASNQPQHF | TGTGCCAGCAGTTTTATAGGCAGGGCCAGCAATCAGCCCCAGCATTTT
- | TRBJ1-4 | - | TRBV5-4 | CASSPGQRNEKLFF | TGTGCCAGCAGCCCGGGACAAAGGAATGAAAAACTGTTTTTT
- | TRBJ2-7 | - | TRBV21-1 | CASSVGTSGGSYEQYF | TGTGCCAGCAGCGTGGGGACTAGCGGGGGGTCCTACGAGCAGTACTTC
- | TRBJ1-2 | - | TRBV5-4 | CASSLASGGGDYGYTF | TGTGCCAGCAGCTTGGCATCCGGGGGTGGAGACTATGGCTACACCTTC
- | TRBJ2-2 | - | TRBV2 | CASSVSHTGELFF | TGTGCCAGCAGTGTATCCCACACCGGGGAGCTGTTTTTT
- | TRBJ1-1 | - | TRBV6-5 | CASSRGTEAFF | TGTGCCAGCAGTAGGGGGACTGAAGCTTTCTTT
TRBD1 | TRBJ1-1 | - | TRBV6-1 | CATQDRGPSNTEAFF | TGTGCCACCCAAGACAGGGGTCCCTCGAACACTGAAGCTTTCTTT
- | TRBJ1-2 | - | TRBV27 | CASSLWGGSYGYTF | TGTGCCAGCAGTTTATGGGGAGGGAGCTATGGCTACACCTTC
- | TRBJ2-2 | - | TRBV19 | CASSMRLLNTGELFF | TGTGCCAGTAGTATGCGACTTTTGAACACCGGGGAGCTGTTTTTT
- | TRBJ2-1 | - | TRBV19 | CASTYLAQDNYEQFF | TGTGCCAGTACCTATCTCGCCCAAGATAACTATGAGCAGTTCTTC
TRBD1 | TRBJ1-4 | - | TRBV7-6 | CASSPRNRDRGEKLFF | TGTGCCAGCAGCCCCAGGAACCGGGACAGGGGCGAAAAACTGTTTTTT
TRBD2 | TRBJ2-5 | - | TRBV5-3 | CARSLSGGGNQETQYF | TGTGCCAGAAGCTTGAGTGGCGGGGGGAACCAAGAGACCCAGTACTTC
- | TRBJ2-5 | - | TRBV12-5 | CACVGGGAHRETQYF | TGTGCTTGTGTGGGAGGGGGGGCCCACCGGGAGACCCAGTACTTC
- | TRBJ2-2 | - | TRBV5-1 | CASSLGQNTGELFF | TGCGCCAGCAGCTTGGGACAGAACACCGGGGAGCTGTTTTTT
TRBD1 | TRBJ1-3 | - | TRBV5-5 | CASSFTGTVGNTIYF | TGTGCCAGCAGCTTTACCGGGACAGTAGGAAACACCATATATTTT
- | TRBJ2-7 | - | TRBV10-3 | CAISESGGLAYEQYF | TGTGCCATCAGTGAGTCAGGGGGATTGGCCTACGAGCAGTACTTC
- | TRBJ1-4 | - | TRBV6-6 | CASRETALFPEKLFF | TGTGCCAGCAGGGAGACGGCGCTTTTTCCAGAAAAACTGTTTTTT
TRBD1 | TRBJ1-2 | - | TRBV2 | CASSWTGGNYGYTF | TGTGCCAGCAGTTGGACAGGGGGTAACTATGGCTACACCTTC
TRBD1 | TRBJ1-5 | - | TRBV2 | CASSGGQGTGQPQHF | TGTGCCAGCAGTGGGGGACAGGGGACAGGACAGCCCCAGCATTTT
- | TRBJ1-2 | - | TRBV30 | CAWSKEGNYGYTF | TGTGCCTGGAGTAAGGAGGGGAACTATGGCTACACCTTC
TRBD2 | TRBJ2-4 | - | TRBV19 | CASTQTAGGQNIQYF | TGTGCCAGTACTCAAACAGCGGGAGGCCAAAACATTCAGTACTTC